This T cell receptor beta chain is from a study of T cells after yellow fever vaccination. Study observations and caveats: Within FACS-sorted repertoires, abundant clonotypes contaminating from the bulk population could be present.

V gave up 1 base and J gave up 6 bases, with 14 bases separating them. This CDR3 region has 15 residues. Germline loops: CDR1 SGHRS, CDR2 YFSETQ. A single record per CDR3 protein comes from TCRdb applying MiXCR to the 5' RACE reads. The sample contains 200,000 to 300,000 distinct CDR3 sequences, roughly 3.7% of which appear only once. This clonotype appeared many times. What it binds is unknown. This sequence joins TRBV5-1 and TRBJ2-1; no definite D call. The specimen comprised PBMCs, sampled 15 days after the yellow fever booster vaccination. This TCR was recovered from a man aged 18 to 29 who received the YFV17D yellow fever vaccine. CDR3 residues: CASSLLPGNGNEQFF. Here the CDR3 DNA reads TGCGCCAGCAGCTTGTTACCTGGTAACGGCAATGAGCAGTTCTTC.